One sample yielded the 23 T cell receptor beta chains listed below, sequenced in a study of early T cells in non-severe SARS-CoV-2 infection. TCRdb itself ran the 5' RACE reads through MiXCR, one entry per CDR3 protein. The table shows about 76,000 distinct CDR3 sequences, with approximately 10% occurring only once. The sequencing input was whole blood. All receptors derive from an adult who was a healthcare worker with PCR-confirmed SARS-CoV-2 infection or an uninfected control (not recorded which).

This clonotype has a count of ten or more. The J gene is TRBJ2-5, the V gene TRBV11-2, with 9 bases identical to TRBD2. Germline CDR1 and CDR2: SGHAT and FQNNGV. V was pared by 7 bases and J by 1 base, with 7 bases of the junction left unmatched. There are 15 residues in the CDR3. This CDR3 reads CASNSLAGSQETQYF. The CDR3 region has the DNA TGTGCCAGCAACTCCCTAGCGGGGAGCCAAGAGACCCAGTACTTC.

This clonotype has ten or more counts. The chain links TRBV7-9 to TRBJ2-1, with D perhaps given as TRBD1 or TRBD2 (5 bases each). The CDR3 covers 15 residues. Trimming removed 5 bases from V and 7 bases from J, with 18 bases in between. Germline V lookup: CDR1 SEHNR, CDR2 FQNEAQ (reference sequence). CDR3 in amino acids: CASSLRDGAINEQFF. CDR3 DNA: TGTGCCAGCAGCCTCCGGGACGGAGCGATTAATGAGCAGTTCTTC. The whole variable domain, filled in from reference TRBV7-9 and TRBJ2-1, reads DTGVSQNPRHKITKRGQNVTFRCDPISEHNRLYWYRQTLGQGPEFLTYFQNEAQLEKSRLLSDRFSAERPKGSFSTLEIQRTEQGDSAMYLCASSLRDGAINEQFFGPGTRLTVL.

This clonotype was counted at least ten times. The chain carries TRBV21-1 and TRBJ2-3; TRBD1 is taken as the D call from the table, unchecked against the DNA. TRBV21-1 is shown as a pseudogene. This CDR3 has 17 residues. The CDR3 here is CASAYRGGANSTDTQYF. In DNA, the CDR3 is TGTGCCAGCGCCTACCGGGGGGGGGCGAACAGCACAGATACGCAGTATTTT.

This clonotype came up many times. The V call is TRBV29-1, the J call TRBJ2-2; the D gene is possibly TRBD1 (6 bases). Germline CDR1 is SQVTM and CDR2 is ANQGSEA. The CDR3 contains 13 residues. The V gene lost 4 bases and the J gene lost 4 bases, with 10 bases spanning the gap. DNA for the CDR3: TGCAGCGTTGGGTTAGGGGGCACCGGGGAGCTGTTTTTT. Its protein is CSVGLGGTGELFF.

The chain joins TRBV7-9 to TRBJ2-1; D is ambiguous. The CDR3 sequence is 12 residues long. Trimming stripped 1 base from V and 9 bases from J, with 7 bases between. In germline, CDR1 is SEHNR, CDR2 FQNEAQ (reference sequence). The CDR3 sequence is CASSLDYGEQFF. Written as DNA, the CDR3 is TGTGCCAGCAGCTTAGATTACGGTGAGCAGTTCTTC.

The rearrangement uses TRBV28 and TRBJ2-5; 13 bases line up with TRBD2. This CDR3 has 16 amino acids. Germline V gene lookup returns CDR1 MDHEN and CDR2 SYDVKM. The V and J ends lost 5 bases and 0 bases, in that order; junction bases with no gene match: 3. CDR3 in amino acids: CASSTTSGGNQETQYF. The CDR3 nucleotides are TGTGCCAGCAGTACGACTAGCGGGGGGAACCAAGAGACCCAGTACTTC.

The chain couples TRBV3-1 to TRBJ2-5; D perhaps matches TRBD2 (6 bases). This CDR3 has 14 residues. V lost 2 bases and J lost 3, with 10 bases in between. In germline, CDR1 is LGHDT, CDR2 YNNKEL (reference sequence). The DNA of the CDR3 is TGTGCCAGCAGCCAAAGCGGCGGGAAAGAGACCCAGTACTTC. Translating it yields CASSQSGGKETQYF.

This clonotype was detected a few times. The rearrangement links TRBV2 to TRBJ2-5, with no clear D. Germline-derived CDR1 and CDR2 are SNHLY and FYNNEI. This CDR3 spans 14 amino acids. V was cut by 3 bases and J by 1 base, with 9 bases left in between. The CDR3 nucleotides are TGTGCCAGCAGTGATCGTCTCAGCCAAGAGACCCAGTACTTC. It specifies CASSDRLSQETQYF.

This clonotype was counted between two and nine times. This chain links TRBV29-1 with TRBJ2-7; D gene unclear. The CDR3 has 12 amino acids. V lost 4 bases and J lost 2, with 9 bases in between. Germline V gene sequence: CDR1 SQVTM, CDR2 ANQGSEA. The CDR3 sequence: CSVGKSTYEQYF. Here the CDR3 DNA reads TGCAGCGTTGGGAAGTCCACCTACGAGCAGTACTTC.

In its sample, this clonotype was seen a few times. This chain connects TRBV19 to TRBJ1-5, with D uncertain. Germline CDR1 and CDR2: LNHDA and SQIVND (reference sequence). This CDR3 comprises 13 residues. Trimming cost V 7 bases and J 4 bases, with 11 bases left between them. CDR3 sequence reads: CASTPHENQPQHF. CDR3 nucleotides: TGTGCCAGTACCCCACACGAGAATCAGCCCCAGCATTTT.

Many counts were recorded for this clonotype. The CDR3 DNA follows: TGTGCCAGCAGTTCCGGGACTAGCGGGGGGGCCGATACGCAGTATTTT. Translating gives CASSSGTSGGADTQYF. The chain couples TRBV6-2 or TRBV6-3 to TRBJ2-3, with TRBD2 identical over 16 bases. The CDR3 runs to 16 residues. From germline, CDR1 is MNHEY and CDR2 SVGEGT. V was pared by 4 bases and J by 6 bases, with 4 bases of the junction left unmatched.

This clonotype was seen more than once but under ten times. CDR3 coding DNA: TGTGCCAGCAGCCAAGAGCATTCCGATCAGCCCCAGCATTTT. This codes for CASSQEHSDQPQHF. The rearrangement joins TRBV3-1 to TRBJ1-5; D ambiguous. CDR1 LGHDT and CDR2 YNNKEL come from the germline V gene (reference sequence). The CDR3 sequence is 14 residues long. The V end lost 0 bases, the J end lost 5 bases, and 8 bases lay between the germline ends.

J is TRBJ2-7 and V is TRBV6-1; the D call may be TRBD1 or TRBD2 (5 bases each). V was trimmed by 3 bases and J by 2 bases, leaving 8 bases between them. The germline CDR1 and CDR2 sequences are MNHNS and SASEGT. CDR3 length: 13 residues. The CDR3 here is CASSERGPYEQYF. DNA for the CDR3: TGTGCCAGCAGTGAGAGGGGTCCCTACGAGCAGTACTTC.

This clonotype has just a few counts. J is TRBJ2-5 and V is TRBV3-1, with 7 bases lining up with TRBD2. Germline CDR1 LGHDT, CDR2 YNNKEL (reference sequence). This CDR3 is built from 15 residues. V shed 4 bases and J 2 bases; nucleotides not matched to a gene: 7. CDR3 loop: CASSPGAGGQETQYF. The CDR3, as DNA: TGTGCCAGCAGCCCGGGAGCCGGGGGGCAAGAGACCCAGTACTTC.

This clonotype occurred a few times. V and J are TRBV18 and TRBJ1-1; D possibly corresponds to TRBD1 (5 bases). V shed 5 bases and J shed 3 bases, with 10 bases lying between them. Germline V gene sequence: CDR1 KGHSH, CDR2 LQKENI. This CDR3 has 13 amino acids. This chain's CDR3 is CASSGNRYTEAFF. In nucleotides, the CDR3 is TGTGCCAGCTCAGGGAACAGGTACACTGAAGCTTTCTTT.

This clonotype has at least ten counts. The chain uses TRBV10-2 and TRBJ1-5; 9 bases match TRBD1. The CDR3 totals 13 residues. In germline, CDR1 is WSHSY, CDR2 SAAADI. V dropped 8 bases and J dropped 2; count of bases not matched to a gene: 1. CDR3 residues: CASGDRGNQPQHF. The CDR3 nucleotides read TGCGCCAGCGGGGACAGGGGCAATCAGCCCCAGCATTTT.

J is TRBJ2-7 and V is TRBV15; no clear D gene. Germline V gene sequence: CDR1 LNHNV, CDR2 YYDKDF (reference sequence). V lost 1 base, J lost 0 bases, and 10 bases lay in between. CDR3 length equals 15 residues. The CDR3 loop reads CATSRVDGNSYEQYF. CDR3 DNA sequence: TGTGCCACCAGCAGAGTAGACGGAAACTCCTACGAGCAGTACTTC. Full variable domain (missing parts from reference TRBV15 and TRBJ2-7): DAMVIQNPRYQVTQFGKPVTLSCSQTLNHNVMYWYQQKSSQAPKLLFHYYDKDFNNEADTPDNFQSRRPNTSFCFLDIRSPGLGDTAMYLCATSRVDGNSYEQYFGPGTRLTVT.

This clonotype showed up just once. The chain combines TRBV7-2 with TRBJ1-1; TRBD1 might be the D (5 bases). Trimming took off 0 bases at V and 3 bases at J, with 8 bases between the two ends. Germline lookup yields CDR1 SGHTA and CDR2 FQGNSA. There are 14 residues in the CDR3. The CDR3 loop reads CASSLAQGYTEAFF. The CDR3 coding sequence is TGTGCCAGCAGCTTAGCGCAGGGATACACTGAAGCTTTCTTT.

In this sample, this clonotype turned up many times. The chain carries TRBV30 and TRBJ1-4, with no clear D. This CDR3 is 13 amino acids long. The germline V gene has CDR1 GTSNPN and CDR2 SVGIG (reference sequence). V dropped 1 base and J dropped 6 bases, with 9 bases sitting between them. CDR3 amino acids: CAWSGVEDEKLFF. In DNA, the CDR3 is TGTGCCTGGAGTGGAGTGGAGGATGAAAAACTGTTTTTT.

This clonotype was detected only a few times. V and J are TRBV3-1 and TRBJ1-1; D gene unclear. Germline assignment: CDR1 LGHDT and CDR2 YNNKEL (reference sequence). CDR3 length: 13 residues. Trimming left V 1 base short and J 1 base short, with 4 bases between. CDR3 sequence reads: CASSQATNTEAFF. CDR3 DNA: TGTGCCAGCAGCCAAGCTACGAACACTGAAGCTTTCTTT. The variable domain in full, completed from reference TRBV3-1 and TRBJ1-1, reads DTAVSQTPKYLVTQMGNDKSIKCEQNLGHDTMYWYKQDSKKFLKIMFSYNNKELIINETVPNRFSPKSPDKAHLNLHINSLELGDSAVYFCASSQATNTEAFFGQGTRLTVV.

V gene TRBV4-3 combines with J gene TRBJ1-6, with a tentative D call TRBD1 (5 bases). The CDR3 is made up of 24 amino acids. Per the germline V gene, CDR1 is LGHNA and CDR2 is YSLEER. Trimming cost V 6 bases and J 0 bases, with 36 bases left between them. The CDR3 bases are TGCGCCAGCAGACCGACGGCTAGATGGCAGGGTGGTTTAACCAAGCTCTCCTATAATTCACCCCTCCACTTT. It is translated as CASRPTARWQGGLTKLSYNSPLHF.

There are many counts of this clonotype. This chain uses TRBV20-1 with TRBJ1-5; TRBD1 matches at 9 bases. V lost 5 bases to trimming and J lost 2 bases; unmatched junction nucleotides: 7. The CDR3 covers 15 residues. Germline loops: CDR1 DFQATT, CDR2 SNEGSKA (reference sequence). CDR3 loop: CSAPARTGGNQPQHF. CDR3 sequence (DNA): TGCAGTGCTCCTGCCCGGACAGGGGGCAATCAGCCCCAGCATTTT.

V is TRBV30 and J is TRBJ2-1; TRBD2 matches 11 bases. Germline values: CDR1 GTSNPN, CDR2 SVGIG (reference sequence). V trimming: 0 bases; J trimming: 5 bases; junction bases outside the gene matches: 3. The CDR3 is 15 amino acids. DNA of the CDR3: TGTGCCTGGAGTGTACTAGCGGGGGAGAACAATGAGCAGTTCTTC. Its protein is CAWSVLAGENNEQFF.